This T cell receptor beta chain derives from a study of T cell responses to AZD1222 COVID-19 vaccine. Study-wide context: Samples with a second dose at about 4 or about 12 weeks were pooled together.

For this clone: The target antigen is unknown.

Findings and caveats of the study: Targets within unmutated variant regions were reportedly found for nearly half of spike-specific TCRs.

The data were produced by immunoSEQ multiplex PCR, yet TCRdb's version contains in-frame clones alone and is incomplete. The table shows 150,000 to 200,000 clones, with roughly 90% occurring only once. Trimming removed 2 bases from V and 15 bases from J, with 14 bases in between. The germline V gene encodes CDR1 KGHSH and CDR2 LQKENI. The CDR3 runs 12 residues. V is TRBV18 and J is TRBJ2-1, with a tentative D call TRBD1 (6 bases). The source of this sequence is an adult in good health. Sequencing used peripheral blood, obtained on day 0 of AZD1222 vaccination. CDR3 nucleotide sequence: TGTGCCAGCTCACCAACGGGAACAGGGCTGTTCTTC. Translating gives CASSPTGTGLFF. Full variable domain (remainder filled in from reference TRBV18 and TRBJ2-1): NAGVMQNPRHLVRRRGQEARLRCSPMKGHSHVYWYRQLPEEGLKFMVYLQKENIIDESGMPKERFSAEFPKEGPSILRIQQVVRGDSAAYFCASSPTGTGLFFGPGTRLTVL.